This TCR beta chain stems from a study of a mutant IDH1 vaccine in newly diagnosed glioma (dated by TCRdb to 2020 to 2022). Background on the whole study: In the chemotherapy-containing groups, vaccination started alongside temozolomide cycles, whereas in patients who had radiotherapy alone it started 4-6 weeks after radiotherapy. The approximately 30 treated patients were approximately 60% male and roughly 40% female, with a mean age of about 43 years. Prior to enrollment, standard therapy consisting of radiotherapy alone, temozolomide alone, or radiochemotherapy with temozolomide had been administered to patients, with the combination being received by most patients. The week-35 safety follow-up took place at visit V12, and the week-47 end of study took place at visit V13. Six visits were used for peripheral blood collection: V03 (baseline), V05, V07, V10, V12 and V13. For exploratory analyses, longitudinal TCRB deep sequencing was carried out in more than 20 treated patients wherever samples were available.

The time point label here, explained by the study, means: week 35, safety follow-up. Every vaccine dose consisted of 300 ug of a 20-mer mutant IDH1 peptide in Montanide, administered subcutaneously together with topical imiquimod. Patients were given eight vaccinations, in weeks 1, 3, 5, 7, 11, 15, 19 and 23, which matched visits V03 through V10. Newly diagnosed WHO grade 3 or 4 IDH1-mutant astrocytomas showing loss of nuclear ATRX were present in the donors. The samples were drawn from NOA16, a multicentre, single-arm, open-label phase I trial in Germany that tested a mutant IDH1 peptide vaccine in humans for the first time. The DNeasy Blood and Tissue Kit was used to extract genomic DNA from EDTA blood for TCRB sequencing. V sheds 0 bases and J sheds 0 bases, leaving 9 bases between their ends. CDR1 and CDR2, per the germline V gene, are MGHRA and YSYEKL. Its CDR3 holds 16 amino acids, cysteine through phenylalanine. Only the CDR3 DNA stays, 48 bases, in frame from base 1.

Overall study outcomes, separate from this receptor: Immune responses induced by the vaccine were seen in around 93% of patients across multiple MHC alleles. No apparent relationship was observed between pseudoprogression and alterations in the top peripheral T cell clonotypes detected by TCRB sequencing. PBMC samples for TCRB deep sequencing were selected based on availability. According to the authors, sample limitations meant that analyses of patient blood samples could not be reproduced.

To note about this clone: The antigen it recognizes is unknown. No much larger clone is present one base from it, and per-base qualities are unavailable.

The library was generated by the immunoSEQ multiplex PCR assay. The hsTCRB Kit was used according to the manufacturer's protocol to amplify rearranged TCR beta chain sequences. TCRB libraries were sequenced on an Illumina MiSeq. On the authors' methods: The proprietary platform of the kit vendor was used for demultiplexing, trimming and gene mapping. In TCRdb, the immuneACCESS table is reduced to in-frame sequences with V and J assigned. These tables do not hold every clone; where another copy was compared, an unresolved V gene accounts for under half, and the others remain unexplained. V and J calls and clone size are as listed in that table; D and trimming were resolved from the DNA. In this sample the table shows about 60,000 clones, roughly nine tenths of which occur a single time. The ten largest clones represent 1.5% to 2% of the sample.

Here the chain combines TRBV4-1 and TRBJ1-5; a confident D gene designation cannot be given. The sequencing here drew on PBMCs, taken from a glioma patient whose treatment included an IDH1 peptide vaccine. The sequence came from a middle-aged man with glioma. The bases are TGCGCCAGCAGCCAAGAAGGTGCAGCTAGCAATCAGCCCCAGCATTTT. This encodes CASSQEGAASNQPQHF.